The 20 T cell receptor beta chains reported below all come from one sample, sequenced in a study of OX40 agonist ivuxolimab in advanced cancers. Sequencing used immunoSEQ multiplex PCR; TCRdb keeps in-frame clones, though not all of them. This sample has about 72,000 clones; 80% to 90% occur once, and the top ten carry around 1%. This sample comprised CD4+ or CD8+ T cells sorted from blood, obtained in a trial of the OX40 agonist ivuxolimab. The receptors come from an adult with an advanced solid tumor such as melanoma, head and neck, liver or kidney cancer.

V is TRBV19 and J is TRBJ2-2; D possibly uses TRBD1 or TRBD2 (5 bases each). Deletions cut 7 bases from V and 5 bases from J, with 23 bases between. Germline V gene data show CDR1 as LNHDA and CDR2 as SQIVND (reference sequence). This CDR3 contains 17 residues. CDR3 coding DNA: TGTGCCAGTATCCCTTCCGGGGCTTCTCTTCATACCGGGGAGCTGTTTTTT. Residues: CASIPSGASLHTGELFF.

This rearrangement joins TRBV5-1 to TRBJ2-3; either TRBD1 or TRBD2 may fit D (6 bases each). There are 16 residues in the CDR3. Germline lookup yields CDR1 SGHRS and CDR2 YFSETQ. Trimming left V 7 bases short and J 2 bases short, with 20 bases between. CDR3 loop: CASSRSGAGLTDTQYF. CDR3 coding DNA: TGCGCCAGCTCCCGTTCGGGGGCAGGGCTCACAGATACGCAGTATTTT.

The J gene is TRBJ1-2, the V gene TRBV29-1; 9 nucleotides agree with TRBD1. The ends lost 7 bases at V and 2 bases at J; junction bases unmatched: 5. The CDR3 extends over 13 amino acids. Germline V gives CDR1 SQVTM, CDR2 ANQGSEA. CDR3: CSGRDRENYGYTF. The CDR3 DNA follows: TGCAGCGGACGGGACAGGGAAAACTATGGCTACACCTTC.

The chain links TRBV5-1 to TRBJ1-2, with a possible D match to TRBD1 (5 bases). Germline CDR1 reads SGHRS; CDR2 reads YFSETQ. Trimming left V 4 bases short and J 0 bases short, with 19 bases between. The CDR3 consists of 17 residues. The CDR3 protein is CASSRNPDSEANYGYTF. Here the CDR3 DNA reads TGCGCCAGCAGCAGGAACCCCGACAGTGAAGCTAACTATGGCTACACCTTC.

V usage is TRBV2 and J usage is TRBJ2-5; D may be TRBD2 (6 bases). The CDR3 has 13 amino acids. Germline V CDR1 and CDR2: SNHLY, FYNNEI. The V end lost 5 bases, the J end lost 5 bases, and 12 bases lay between the germline ends. Here the CDR3 reads CASSYGGRETQYF. Here the CDR3 DNA reads TGTGCCAGCAGTTATGGGGGGAGGGAGACCCAGTACTTC.

The V call is TRBV27, the J call TRBJ2-1; 10 nucleotides agree with TRBD2. The CDR3 has 15 amino acids. With 5 bases clipped from V and 8 bases from J, the junction kept 9 bases outside the gene matches. In germline, CDR1 is MNHEY, CDR2 SMNVEV (reference sequence). In DNA form, the CDR3 reads TGTGCCAGCAGTCTCAAGCGGGGGGGCCTGTATGAGCAGTTCTTC. It specifies CASSLKRGGLYEQFF.

This sequence joins TRBV5-4 and TRBJ2-5, with TRBD1 matching 11 bases. Germline assignment: CDR1 SGHNT and CDR2 YYREEE (reference sequence). The V segment lost 1 base and the J segment 5 bases; nucleotides outside the gene matches: 4. The CDR3 has 15 residues. The DNA for the CDR3 is TGTGCCAGCAGCTTGCCGGACAGGGGGCTGGAGACCCAGTACTTC. It encodes CASSLPDRGLETQYF.

The rearrangement joins TRBV7-9 to TRBJ2-5; D not resolved. Germline CDR1 and CDR2: SEHNR and FQNEAQ (reference sequence). The CDR3 totals 14 residues. V gave up 0 bases and J gave up 3 bases, with 8 bases separating them. The chain's CDR3 is CASSLAGIEETQYF. The DNA of the CDR3 is TGTGCCAGCAGCTTAGCGGGGATTGAAGAGACCCAGTACTTC.

V gene TRBV4-1 combines with J gene TRBJ1-1; perhaps TRBD1 as D (6 bases). The CDR3 is 15 residues long. Trimming took off 6 bases at V and 1 base at J, with 15 bases between the two ends. Per germline, CDR1 MGHRA and CDR2 YSYEKL. The CDR3 sequence: CASRFRDIGNTEAFF. The CDR3 DNA reads TGCGCCAGCAGATTCCGGGACATTGGGAACACTGAAGCTTTCTTT.

This chain uses TRBV5-8 with TRBJ1-6, with D tentatively TRBD1 (6 bases). The CDR3 covers 14 residues. Trimming stripped 3 bases from V and 9 bases from J, with 13 bases between. The germline V gene has CDR1 SGHTS and CDR2 YDEGEE. CDR3 region: CASSSGQSLSPLHF. CDR3 sequence (DNA): TGTGCCAGCAGCTCGGGACAATCCCTTTCACCCCTCCACTTT.

The chain employs TRBV7-3 and TRBJ2-1; no definite D call. The length of the CDR3 is 11 residues. V gave up 2 bases and J gave up 10 bases, with 6 bases separating them. The germline CDR1 and CDR2 sequences are SGHTA and FQGTGA. In nucleotides, the CDR3 is TGTGCCAGCAGCTTACACGACGAGCAGTTCTTC. Translating gives CASSLHDEQFF.

The chain employs TRBV28 and TRBJ1-4; 10 bases are shared with TRBD1. This CDR3 comprises 15 residues. Germline V gene lookup returns CDR1 MDHEN and CDR2 SYDVKM. Trimming removed 2 bases from V and 7 bases from J; junction bases left unmatched: 4. CDR3 protein: CASSLPGTGAEKLFF. In DNA, the CDR3 is TGTGCCAGCAGTTTACCCGGGACAGGGGCTGAAAAACTGTTTTTT.

The chain is built from TRBV27 and TRBJ1-2, with D hard to call. The CDR3 runs 14 residues. V dropped 3 bases and J dropped 2 bases, with 10 bases sitting between them. Germline V gene data show CDR1 as MNHEY and CDR2 as SMNVEV (reference sequence). The CDR3 bases are TGTGCCAGCAGTTTTGGTGGACGGAACTATGGCTACACCTTC. Translating gives CASSFGGRNYGYTF.

The chain joins TRBV2 to TRBJ1-1; TRBD1 aligns across 7 bases. V shed 7 bases and J 7 bases; nucleotides not matched to a gene: 12. The CDR3 has 14 residues. The germline V gene encodes CDR1 SNHLY and CDR2 FYNNEI. CDR3 protein: CASNERDSAFEAFF. CDR3 DNA: TGTGCCAGCAACGAAAGGGACAGCGCTTTTGAAGCTTTCTTT.

Many counts were recorded for this clone. This chain uses TRBV15 with TRBJ1-2, with 8 positions matching TRBD1. Losses at the gene ends were 2 bases for V and 6 bases for J; bases not matched to a gene: 2. The CDR3 loop spans 13 amino acids. Germline values: CDR1 LNHNV, CDR2 YYDKDF (reference sequence). The CDR3 DNA reads TGTGCCACCAGCAGACAGGGGGCGCATGGCTACACCTTC. Translating it yields CATSRQGAHGYTF.

This chain joins TRBV6-1 and TRBJ2-3, with a tentative D call TRBD2 (5 bases). CDR1 MNHNS and CDR2 SASEGT come from the germline V gene. V lost 6 bases and J 2 bases, leaving 12 bases between the germline ends. The CDR3 consists of 14 residues. The CDR3 protein is CASRLTKPTDTQYF. Written as DNA, the CDR3 is TGTGCCAGCAGGTTGACTAAACCCACAGATACGCAGTATTTT.

The chain employs TRBV6-6 and TRBJ1-2, with D uncertain. Trimming cost V 6 bases and J 3 bases, with 11 bases left between them. From germline, CDR1 is MNHNY and CDR2 SVGAGI (reference sequence). The CDR3 spans 13 residues. CDR3 residues: CASSHLGDYGYTF. The CDR3 nucleotides are TGTGCCAGCAGCCACCTGGGTGACTATGGCTACACCTTC.

The table lists this clone with a count of one. The chain employs TRBV10-3 and TRBJ2-7, with D unresolved. The CDR3 sequence is 17 residues long. With 0 bases removed from V and 3 bases from J, the gap between germline ends came to 18 bases. Germline V gene data show CDR1 as ENHRY and CDR2 as SYGVKD. Here the CDR3 DNA reads TGTGCCATCAGTGAGTCGGTTTCCAGGAGAATAGGCTACGAGCAGTACTTC. Its translation is CAISESVSRRIGYEQYF.

V and J are TRBV18 and TRBJ2-7; perhaps TRBD1 as D (5 bases). The V end was cut by 6 bases, the J end by 2 bases, with 14 bases between. The germline V gene has CDR1 KGHSH and CDR2 LQKENI. The CDR3 spans 14 residues. For the CDR3, the DNA is TGTGCCAGCTCCTCCCCCAGGGAACCCTACGAGCAGTACTTC. Its protein product is CASSSPREPYEQYF.

This clone came up once. This chain joins TRBV5-3 and TRBJ1-2; D is perhaps TRBD1 (5 bases). TRBV5-3 is placed among ORFs of uncertain function. V lost 0 bases to trimming and J lost 3 bases, with 21 bases between them. The CDR3 spans 18 residues. The CDR3 DNA reads TGTGCCAGAAGCTTGGAAGGGTTCGCAAGGGGATTAGACTATGGCTACACCTTC. This sequence encodes CARSLEGFARGLDYGYTF.